This is a list of T cell receptor beta chains from one sample in a study of patients and donors after allogeneic stem cell transplantation. MiXCR, applied by TCRdb to the RT-PCR reads, yields one record per CDR3 protein. The sample contains about a million distinct CDR3 sequences, approximately 18% of which appear only once. The source material was blood, either unsorted or a sorted T cell fraction (not recorded which). The receptors were gathered from a human donor who was either an allogeneic HSCT recipient or a stem cell or donor lymphocyte infusion donor (not recorded which). It is not recorded whose cells these are; they may come from a transplant donor. CDR3s include the opening cysteine and the closing phenylalanine or tryptophan. Each record gives: J gene, clone size, D gene, V gene, CDR3 DNA, CDR3 protein. D genes are given only for firm matches. Clone size is shown for a subset of rows, as once, few, many or a class of expanded clone.

TRBJ1-1 | few | - | TRBV4-2 | TGTGCCAGCAGCCAAGTAATGAAGGCAGCTTTCTTT | CASSQVMKAAFF
TRBJ2-1 | few | TRBD2 | TRBV5-1 | TGCGCCAGCAGCTTATCTAGCGGGAGTTTCGATGAGCAGTTCTTC | CASSLSSGSFDEQFF
TRBJ1-2 | - | - | TRBV6-1 | TGTGCCAGCAGTCGTCCGAGTGGAAACTATGGCTACACCTTC | CASSRPSGNYGYTF
TRBJ1-6 | few | TRBD1 | TRBV5-1 | TGCGCCAGCAGCTCCGGGACAGGGGTTAATAATTCACCCCTCCACTTT | CASSSGTGVNNSPLHF
TRBJ2-1 | many | TRBD2 | TRBV5-1 | TGCGCCAGCAGCTATCTAATGACTAGCGGGGGGCCATACAATGAGCAGTTCTTC | CASSYLMTSGGPYNEQFF
TRBJ2-2 | many | TRBD1 | TRBV10-3 | TGTGCCATCAGCCCCGGGACAGCTGGGGAGCTGTTTTTT | CAISPGTAGELFF
TRBJ2-2 | - | TRBD2 | TRBV24-1 | TGTGCCACCTCCTGGGGGGGATCGTTGACCGGGGAGCTGTTTTTT | CATSWGGSLTGELFF
TRBJ2-3 | few | - | TRBV9 | TGTGCCAGCAGCGCCGGGCCCGCCTTCACAGATACGCAGTATTTT | CASSAGPAFTDTQYF
TRBJ2-7 | - | TRBD1 | TRBV6-1 | TGTGCCAGCAGCCCAATCCGACAGGGAAACTACGAGCAGTACTTC | CASSPIRQGNYEQYF
TRBJ2-1 | - | TRBD2 | TRBV27 | TGTGCCAGCAGTTTATCGGGGCTAGCGGGAGGGCCGTCCTACAATGAGCAGTTCTTC | CASSLSGLAGGPSYNEQFF
TRBJ2-2 | few | TRBD2 | TRBV19 | TGTGCCAGTAGGACACTAGCGACCACCGGGGAGCTGTTTTTT | CASRTLATTGELFF
TRBJ2-1 | - | TRBD2 | TRBV29-1 | TGCAGCGTTGACGCTCTAGCGGGGGCCCCAGGGGTGGATGAGCAGTTCTTC | CSVDALAGAPGVDEQFF
TRBJ1-5 | - | - | TRBV12-3/TRBV12-4 | TGTGCCAGCAGTTTAGAGGGTCGACTCCAGCATTTT | CASSLEGRLQHF
TRBJ1-1 | - | TRBD1 | TRBV20-1 | TGCAGTACATCGAAGCGAGGGGGCCCCGGGCCTGAAGCTTTCTTT | CSTSKRGGPGPEAFF
TRBJ2-1 | - | TRBD2 | TRBV29-1 | TGCAGCGGAAGGCGAGGCGGGAGGGATTACAATGAGCAGTTCTTC | CSGRRGGRDYNEQFF
TRBJ1-2 | many | - | TRBV6-1 | TGTGCCAGCAGTACCCAGGGAAACTATGGCTACACCTTC | CASSTQGNYGYTF
TRBJ2-3 | - | TRBD2 | TRBV7-8 | TGTGCCAGCAGCTCCCCCGGGACTAGAGCGCAGTCAGATACGCAGTATTTT | CASSSPGTRAQSDTQYF
TRBJ2-1 | - | TRBD2 | TRBV6-1 | TGTGCCAGCAGTATGACTAGCGGCCGTGAGCAGTTCTTC | CASSMTSGREQFF
TRBJ1-1 | - | - | TRBV7-3 | TGTGCCAGCAGCAAGGGGGGAATCACTGAAGCTTTCTTT | CASSKGGITEAFF
TRBJ2-5 | few | TRBD2 | TRBV6-1 | TGTGCCAGCAGTGAGACTAGCGGTTACCAAGAGACCCAGTACTTC | CASSETSGYQETQYF
TRBJ2-5 | few | - | TRBV12-3/TRBV12-4 | TGTGCCAGCAGCCTAAGGCAGACCCAGTACTTC | CASSLRQTQYF
TRBJ2-3 | - | - | TRBV5-1 | TGCGCCAGCAGCTCTTCTTTGTCCGGGACTACAGATACGCAGTATTTT | CASSSSLSGTTDTQYF
TRBJ2-7 | few | - | TRBV12-3/TRBV12-4 | TGTGCCAGCAGTTTCGGAGGGAACAGCCCCTACGAGCAGTACTTC | CASSFGGNSPYEQYF
TRBJ1-5 | few | - | TRBV7-9 | TGTGCCAGCAGCTTAGATTCAGGGGAAGAGCCCCAGCATTTT | CASSLDSGEEPQHF
TRBJ2-1 | - | - | TRBV7-9 | TGTGCCAGCAGCGGTTACGGGGGACATGAGCAGTTCTTC | CASSGYGGHEQFF
TRBJ2-2 | - | TRBD1 | TRBV2 | TGTGCCAGCAGTATACAGGGGCTGAACACCGGGGAGCTGTTTTTT | CASSIQGLNTGELFF
TRBJ1-1 | few | - | TRBV12-3/TRBV12-4 | TGTGCCAGCAGCCTTGGGATCCAGATGAACACTGAAGCTTTCTTT | CASSLGIQMNTEAFF
TRBJ2-2 | few | - | TRBV4-2 | TGTGCCAGCAGCCAAGAGTGGGCCGGGGAGCTGTTTTTT | CASSQEWAGELFF
TRBJ2-1 | many | TRBD2 | TRBV20-1 | TGCAGTGCTAGGCCGACTAGCGGAGGCTACAATGAGCAGTTCTTC | CSARPTSGGYNEQFF
TRBJ1-4 | - | - | TRBV5-1 | TGCGCCAGCAGCCCGTCCGGACCAACCCGGGGTGAAAAACTGTTTTTT | CASSPSGPTRGEKLFF
TRBJ2-7 | few | - | TRBV6-2/TRBV6-3 | TGTGCCAGCAGTTACCCTCAGGGCTCCTACGAGCAGTACTTC | CASSYPQGSYEQYF
TRBJ2-2 | few | TRBD1 | TRBV5-4 | TGTGCCAGCACCCTGGACAGGAGAAACACCGGGGAGCTGTTTTTT | CASTLDRRNTGELFF
TRBJ1-2 | - | TRBD1 | TRBV5-6 | TGTGCCAGCAGCTTGTCCGGGACAGGGGGCGACTATGGCTACACCTTC | CASSLSGTGGDYGYTF
TRBJ1-1 | - | TRBD1 | TRBV20-1 | TGCAGTGCAAAGACAGGGCCCACTGAAGCTTTCTTT | CSAKTGPTEAFF
TRBJ2-2 | few | - | TRBV2 | TGTGCCAGCAGAGTTGACACCAACACCGGGGAGCTGTTTTTT | CASRVDTNTGELFF